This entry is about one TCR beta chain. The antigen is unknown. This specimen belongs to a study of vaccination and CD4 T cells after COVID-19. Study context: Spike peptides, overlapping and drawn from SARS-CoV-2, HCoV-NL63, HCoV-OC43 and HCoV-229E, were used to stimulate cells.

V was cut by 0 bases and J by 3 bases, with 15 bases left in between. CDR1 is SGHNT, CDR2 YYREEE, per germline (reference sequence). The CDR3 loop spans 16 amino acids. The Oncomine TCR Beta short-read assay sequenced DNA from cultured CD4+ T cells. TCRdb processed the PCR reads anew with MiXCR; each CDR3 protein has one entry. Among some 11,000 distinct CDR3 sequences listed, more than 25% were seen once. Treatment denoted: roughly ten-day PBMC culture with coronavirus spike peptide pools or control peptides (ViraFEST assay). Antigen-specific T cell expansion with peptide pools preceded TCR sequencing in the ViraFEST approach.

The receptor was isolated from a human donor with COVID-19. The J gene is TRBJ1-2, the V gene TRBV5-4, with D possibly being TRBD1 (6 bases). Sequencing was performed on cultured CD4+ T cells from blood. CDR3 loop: CASSLAGGRGYYGYTF. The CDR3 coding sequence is TGTGCCAGCAGCTTGGCGGGGGGCAGGGGATACTATGGCTACACCTTC.